This T cell receptor (beta chain) was recovered during a study of blood T cell repertoires in COVID-19. Across the whole study: COVID-19 samples from acute and convalescent phases originated in the United States, Italy and Spain.

The data were produced by immunoSEQ multiplex PCR, yet TCRdb's version contains in-frame clones alone and is incomplete. The sample consists of roughly 250,000 clones, more than 60% of them appearing once. The CDR3 consists of 12 residues. CDR1 and CDR2 from the germline V gene are SGHVS and FQNEAQ. Trimming cost V 2 bases and J 4 bases, with 5 bases left between them. J is TRBJ1-2 and V is TRBV7-8; D gene unclear. The clonotype comes from a woman between 40 and 50 years old with active or convalescent COVID-19. Specimen: peripheral blood. The CDR3 loop is CASSLKAYGYTF. The CDR3 DNA follows: TGTGCCAGCAGCTTAAAAGCCTATGGCTACACCTTC.